The 11 T cell receptor beta chains presented below share a single source sample, sequenced in a study of cytomegalovirus exposure and HLA in healthy donors. This PCR relied on a set of 60 Vbeta primers and 13 Jbeta primers. Method: immunoSEQ multiplex PCR; TCRdb's copy keeps in-frame clones and lacks some. The repertoire includes 110,000 to 150,000 clones, more than 8% of them detected once, and 1.8% sits in the top ten. The sample consisted of PBMCs. The source of these receptors is a man in his forties or fifties in good health and CMV-seronegative.

This clone was seen a few times. The rearrangement uses TRBV6-1 and TRBJ1-3, with 11 bases that match TRBD1. Trimming removed 6 bases from V and 8 bases from J; junction bases left unmatched: 6. This CDR3 is 14 amino acids long. Germline CDR1 is MNHNS and CDR2 is SASEGT. The CDR3 region has the DNA TGTGCCAGCAGAGTCGGACAGGGGGCTTACACCATATATTTT. As protein: CASRVGQGAYTIYF.

This clone has only a few counts. The chain combines TRBV27 with TRBJ2-5, with TRBD1 identical over 10 bases. Gene TRBJ2-7 matches the end of the DNA better, so the J call may be wrong. CDR3 length equals 15 residues. Per the germline V gene, CDR1 is MNHEY and CDR2 is SMNVEV (reference sequence). The CDR3 loop is CASSWGQGLAYEQYF. CDR3 in DNA: TGTGCCAGCAGTTGGGGACAGGGGTTAGCCTACGAGCAGTACTTC.

This clone occurred a few times. The chain carries TRBV4-1 and TRBJ2-3; 16 bases agree with TRBD2. Germline V gene lookup returns CDR1 MGHRA and CDR2 YSYEKL. This CDR3 has 18 residues. Losses at the gene ends were 1 base for V and 6 bases for J; bases not matched to a gene: 7. The CDR3 bases are TGCGCCAGCAGCCAAGGAGGGACTAGCGGGAGGGTCAGGGATACGCAGTATTTT. Its protein product is CASSQGGTSGRVRDTQYF.

V gene TRBV6-5 combines with J gene TRBJ2-2, with D perhaps TRBD1 (7 bases). The length of the CDR3 is 15 residues. Germline CDR1 reads MNHEY; CDR2 reads SVGAGI. The V gene lost 5 bases and the J gene lost 3 bases, with 13 bases spanning the gap. CDR3: CASSRGTAYTGELFF. The CDR3 nucleotides are TGTGCCAGCAGTCGGGGGACAGCATACACCGGGGAGCTGTTTTTT.

This clone has only a few counts. The chain employs TRBV6-6 and TRBJ2-1; TRBD2 agrees at 11 bases. J was trimmed by 0 bases and V by 9 bases; bases with no gene match: 4. CDR1 MNHNY and CDR2 SVGAGI come from the germline V gene (reference sequence). The CDR3 runs 15 residues. CDR3 bases: TGTGCCAGTCACCTAGCGGGGGGCTCCTACAATGAGCAGTTCTTC. This sequence encodes CASHLAGGSYNEQFF.

In its sample, this clone was seen a few times. CDR3 DNA sequence: TGCGCCAGCAGCCCCCGTACTAGCGGGACCCAAGAGACCCAGTACTTC. This encodes CASSPRTSGTQETQYF. The rearrangement links TRBV5-1 to TRBJ2-5, with TRBD2 matching over 10 bases. V gave up 4 bases and J gave up 1 base; unmatched junction bases: 7. Germline CDR1 SGHRS, CDR2 YFSETQ. The CDR3 runs to 16 residues.

This clone was seen more than once but under ten times. The chain links TRBV7-2 to TRBJ1-2, with 7 bases that match TRBD1. Germline trimming cut 5 bases from V and 5 bases from J; bases unmatched to any gene: 8. The CDR3 spans 14 residues. From germline, CDR1 is SGHTA and CDR2 FQGNSA. The CDR3 sequence: CASSPGGGRYGYTF. The CDR3 nucleotides read TGTGCCAGCAGCCCCGGAGGGGGCAGGTATGGCTACACCTTC.

This clone was seen only a few times. The chain carries TRBV5-1 and TRBJ2-3, with TRBD2 matching over 9 bases. Germline V gene sequence: CDR1 SGHRS, CDR2 YFSETQ. Trimming cost V 0 bases and J 2 bases; bases outside gene matches: 4. The CDR3 is 16 amino acids. The CDR3 loop is CASSLVGGGDTDTQYF. CDR3 nucleotides: TGCGCCAGCAGCTTGGTTGGCGGGGGGGACACAGATACGCAGTATTTT.

The rearrangement links TRBV14 to TRBJ2-5; D call uncertain. Germline-derived CDR1 and CDR2 are SGHDN and FVKESK. The CDR3 is made up of 14 amino acids. V was clipped by 0 bases and J by 5 bases, with 10 bases between them. CDR3 in amino acids: CASSQDLLVETQYF. In DNA form, the CDR3 reads TGTGCCAGCAGCCAAGATCTGCTAGTGGAGACCCAGTACTTC.

The chain uses TRBV28 and TRBJ1-2; 7 bases fit TRBD1. The V gene's germline CDR1 is MDHEN and CDR2 SYDVKM. The CDR3 runs 15 residues. After removal of 7 bases from V and 0 bases from J, the junction contained 8 bases not matched to a gene. CDR3 DNA: TGTGCCAGCACCCTCAGGGGGGCAACTAACTATGGCTACACCTTC. Translation: CASTLRGATNYGYTF.

This clone was observed a few times. This chain links TRBV19 with TRBJ2-2; TRBD2 might be the D (6 bases). CDR3 length equals 13 residues. The V gene lost 1 base and the J gene lost 7 bases, with 7 bases spanning the gap. The germline V gene encodes CDR1 LNHDA and CDR2 SQIVND (reference sequence). CDR3 bases: TGTGCCAGTAGTATAGGGGGAGGCGGGGAGCTGTTTTTT. Translated, it gives CASSIGGGGELFF.